Here is one T cell receptor beta chain with its context. The source of the sample is a study of blood T cell repertoires in COVID-19. Recovery meant two consecutive negative NP/OP PCR tests, professional clearance, or resolved symptoms. Libraries were prepared by immunoSEQ multiplex PCR; TCRdb keeps only in-frame clonotypes and omits some of them. The data show about 480,000 clones, with 85% to 90% seen just once and 1.5% to 2% held by the top ten. This CDR3 spans 15 amino acids. Germline lookup yields CDR1 SGHTA and CDR2 FQGNSA. V trimming: 0 bases; J trimming: 8 bases; junction bases outside the gene matches: 9.

The sequence came from a woman aged 40 to 55 who had recovered from COVID-19. The genes are TRBV7-2 and TRBJ1-2, with TRBD1 identical over 7 bases. Specimen: PBMCs or T cells enriched from blood (not recorded which). The CDR3 loop reads CASSLALNRGNGYTF. In DNA form, the CDR3 reads TGTGCCAGCAGCTTAGCGCTTAACAGGGGTAACGGCTACACCTTC. Full variable domain (remainder filled in from reference TRBV7-2 and TRBJ1-2): GAGVSQSPSNKVTEKGKDVELRCDPISGHTALYWYRQSLGQGLEFLIYFQGNSAPDKSGLPSDRFSAERTGGSVSTLTIQRTQQEDSAVYLCASSLALNRGNGYTFGSGTRLTVV.